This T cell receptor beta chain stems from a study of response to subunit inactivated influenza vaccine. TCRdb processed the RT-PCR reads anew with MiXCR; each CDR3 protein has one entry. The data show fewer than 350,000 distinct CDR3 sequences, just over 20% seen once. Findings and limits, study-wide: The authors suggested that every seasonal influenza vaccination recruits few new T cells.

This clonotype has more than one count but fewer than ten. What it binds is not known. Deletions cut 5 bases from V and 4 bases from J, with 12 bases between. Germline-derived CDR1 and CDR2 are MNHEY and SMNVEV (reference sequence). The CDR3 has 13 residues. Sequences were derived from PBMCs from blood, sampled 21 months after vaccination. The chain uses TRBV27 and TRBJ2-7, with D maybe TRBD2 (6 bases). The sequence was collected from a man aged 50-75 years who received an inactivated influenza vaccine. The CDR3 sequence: CASSPGEKYEQYF. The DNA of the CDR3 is TGTGCCAGCAGTCCGGGAGAAAAATACGAGCAGTACTTC.